The 26 T cell receptor beta chains listed next were all sequenced from one sample in a study of blood T cell repertoires in COVID-19. Sequencing was performed with immunoSEQ multiplex PCR; in TCRdb, only in-frame clones are kept and a portion is missing. The table lists 350,000 to 400,000 clones, over 75% of them singletons. Sample: PBMCs or T cells enriched from blood (not recorded which). These receptors all stem from a woman younger than 45 with acute COVID-19.

The chain uses TRBV7-3 and TRBJ1-1, with 7 nucleotides matching TRBD1. The CDR3 extends over 13 amino acids. Trimming took 6 bases from V and 4 from J; bases not matched to a gene: 5. Germline CDR1 reads SGHTA; CDR2 reads FQGTGA. CDR3 protein: CASSVDRATEAFF. CDR3 DNA sequence: TGTGCCAGCAGTGTTGACAGGGCCACTGAAGCTTTCTTT.

The V and J genes are TRBV18 and TRBJ2-1; tentatively, D is TRBD1 (6 bases). The CDR3 totals 14 residues. Germline CDR1 is KGHSH and CDR2 is LQKENI. With 5 bases removed from V and 6 bases from J, the gap between germline ends came to 14 bases. DNA for the CDR3: TGTGCCAGCTCATCACGCTCGGACAGCAATGAGCAGTTCTTC. Translation: CASSSRSDSNEQFF.

The V call is TRBV11-2, the J call TRBJ2-3, with TRBD2 identical over 11 bases. The CDR3 length is 16 residues. Germline assignment: CDR1 SGHAT and CDR2 FQNNGV. The ends lost 3 bases at V and 2 bases at J; junction bases unmatched: 4. CDR3 sequence: CASSFSGGAITDTQYF. The CDR3 region has the DNA TGTGCCAGCAGCTTTAGCGGGGGGGCGATCACAGATACGCAGTATTTT. Drawing the rest from reference TRBV11-2 and TRBJ2-3, the complete variable domain is EAGVAQSPRYKIIEKRQSVAFWCNPISGHATLYWYQQILGQGPKLLIQFQNNGVVDDSQLPKDRFSAERLKGVDSTLKIQPAKLEDSAVYLCASSFSGGAITDTQYFGPGTRLTVL.

The chain recombines TRBV5-1 with TRBJ1-3, with TRBD1 matching over 8 bases. The CDR3 covers 13 residues. The V gene end was trimmed by 6 bases and the J gene end by 4 bases; junction bases not matched to a gene: 3. In germline, CDR1 is SGHRS, CDR2 YFSETQ. The CDR3 region is CASTTGEGNTIYF. CDR3 in DNA: TGCGCCAGCACGACAGGGGAAGGAAACACCATATATTTT.

The chain links TRBV6-5 to TRBJ2-7; D is possibly TRBD1 (6 bases). The CDR3 spans 14 residues. Germline CDR1 reads MNHEY; CDR2 reads SVGAGI. V lost 7 bases, J lost 0 bases, and 13 bases lay in between. In DNA form, the CDR3 reads TGTGCCAGCAACGAGATAGGGGGCTCCTACGAGCAGTACTTC. It codes for CASNEIGGSYEQYF.

The chain employs TRBV29-1 and TRBJ1-2; 9 bases are a match to TRBD1. The CDR3 has 13 residues. Germline loops: CDR1 SQVTM, CDR2 ANQGSEA. The V and J ends lost 1 base and 8 bases, in that order; junction bases with no gene match: 5. CDR3 in amino acids: CSVEVGTGNGYTF. For the CDR3, the DNA is TGCAGCGTTGAAGTTGGGACAGGGAACGGCTACACCTTC.

The chain combines TRBV28 with TRBJ2-3, with 10 bases identical to TRBD2. The V and J ends lost 6 bases and 4 bases, in that order; junction bases with no gene match: 1. The CDR3 consists of 13 residues. CDR1 and CDR2 (germline): MDHEN, SYDVKM. CDR3 nucleotide sequence: TGTGCCAGCAGAAGCGGGGGGGCAGATACGCAGTATTTT. Its protein product is CASRSGGADTQYF.

The chain has TRBV11-2 and TRBJ1-6, with D unresolved. The CDR3 has 15 residues. Germline values: CDR1 SGHAT, CDR2 FQNNGV. The ends were cut back, 4 bases at V and 10 bases at J, with 17 bases in the middle. The CDR3 loop reads CASSYRGVDRSPLHF. The CDR3 DNA reads TGTGCCAGCAGCTATCGAGGAGTTGACCGGTCACCCCTCCACTTT.

The V and J genes are TRBV21-1 and TRBJ1-5; the table's D call TRBD1 went unverified against the DNA. TRBV21-1 corresponds to a pseudogene. This CDR3 has 16 residues. The CDR3 spells CASSMAGRYSNQPQHF. The CDR3 nucleotides are TGTGCCAGCAGCATGGCAGGGCGTTATAGCAATCAGCCCCAGCATTTT.

The V and J genes are TRBV7-2 and TRBJ2-5; the match to TRBD2 covers 13 bases. This CDR3 has 17 amino acids. CDR1 is SGHTA, CDR2 FQGNSA, per germline. The junction had 11 bases not matched to a gene; V was cut back by 3 bases and J by 7 bases. This CDR3 reads CASSLILTSGGRGTQYF. In nucleotides, the CDR3 is TGTGCCAGCAGCTTGATACTGACTAGCGGGGGGCGGGGGACCCAGTACTTC. Complete variable domain (other parts from reference TRBV7-2 and TRBJ2-5): GAGVSQSPSNKVTEKGKDVELRCDPISGHTALYWYRQSLGQGLEFLIYFQGNSAPDKSGLPSDRFSAERTGGSVSTLTIQRTQQEDSAVYLCASSLILTSGGRGTQYFGPGTRLLVL.

This chain joins TRBV7-3 and TRBJ2-3, with 15 nucleotides matching TRBD2. V lost 2 bases, J lost 4 bases, and 1 base stayed unmatched. Germline V lookup: CDR1 SGHTA, CDR2 FQGTGA. The CDR3 consists of 16 residues. The CDR3 sequence is CASSLGTSGGPDTQYF. CDR3 sequence (DNA): TGTGCCAGCAGCTTAGGGACTAGCGGGGGGCCAGATACGCAGTATTTT. The variable domain in full, completed from reference TRBV7-3 and TRBJ2-3, reads GAGVSQTPSNKVTEKGKYVELRCDPISGHTALYWYRQSLGQGPEFLIYFQGTGAADDSGLPNDRFFAVRPEGSVSTLKIQRTERGDSAVYLCASSLGTSGGPDTQYFGPGTRLTVL.

The chain joins TRBV10-2 to TRBJ2-3; perhaps TRBD2 as D (5 bases). From germline, CDR1 is WSHSY and CDR2 SAAADI. CDR3 size: 14 residues. The ends were cut back, 7 bases at V and 2 bases at J, with 13 bases in the middle. CDR3 nucleotide sequence: TGCGCCAGCACCTTCGGGGTGGTCACAGATACGCAGTATTTT. It is translated as CASTFGVVTDTQYF.

In this sample, this clone turned up once. The chain uses TRBV30 and TRBJ2-3, with TRBD2 matching over 9 bases. With V trimmed by 1 base and J by 0 bases, 2 bases remained unmatched. CDR3 size: 15 residues. CDR1 is GTSNPN and CDR2 is SVGIG in the germline V gene (reference sequence). For the CDR3, the DNA is TGTGCCTGGAGTGCCAGCGGGGGGAGCACAGATACGCAGTATTTT. Its translation: CAWSASGGSTDTQYF. The whole variable domain, remainder taken from reference TRBV30 and TRBJ2-3, is SQTIHQWPATLVQPVGSPLSLECTVEGTSNPNLYWYRQAAGRGLQLLFYSVGIGQISSEVPQNLSASRPQDRQFILSSKKLLLSDSGFYLCAWSASGGSTDTQYFGPGTRLTVL.

V is TRBV4-3 and J is TRBJ2-3; tentatively, D is TRBD2 (6 bases). This CDR3 region has 16 residues. CDR1 is LGHNA, CDR2 YSLEER, per germline. The V end was cut by 3 bases, the J end by 5 bases, with 18 bases between. In DNA form, the CDR3 reads TGCGCCAGCAGCCATGAAAGGACCGCGGGGAGAGATACGCAGTATTTT. Its protein product is CASSHERTAGRDTQYF.

The gene calls are TRBV28 and TRBJ1-6; D may be TRBD1 (5 bases). The CDR3 runs to 13 residues. Germline-derived CDR1 and CDR2 are MDHEN and SYDVKM. The germline V and J ends were trimmed by 2 bases and 8 bases, with 7 bases remaining between them. CDR3 in DNA: TGTGCCAGCAGTTTACGGGGGGATTCACCCCTCCACTTT. Translation: CASSLRGDSPLHF.

The chain has TRBV14 and TRBJ1-2; no clear D gene. The V and J ends lost 6 bases and 8 bases respectively, with 13 bases between them. The CDR3 is made up of 12 amino acids. Per germline, CDR1 SGHDN and CDR2 FVKESK. CDR3 DNA sequence: TGTGCCAGCAGACCAGACAAAGGAGGCTACACCTTC. Translation gives CASRPDKGGYTF.

The rearrangement uses TRBV18 and TRBJ2-2; 9 positions match TRBD1. The junction had 0 bases not matched to a gene; V was cut back by 1 base and J by 3 bases. Germline CDR1 KGHSH, CDR2 LQKENI. The CDR3 length is 15 residues. CDR3 in amino acids: CASSPRQGDTGELFF. The CDR3 bases are TGTGCCAGCTCACCACGACAGGGGGACACCGGGGAGCTGTTTTTT.

V usage is TRBV19 and J usage is TRBJ2-5; TRBD1 might be the D (6 bases). The V end was cut by 6 bases, the J end by 7 bases, with 9 bases between. The germline gives CDR1 LNHDA, CDR2 SQIVND (reference sequence). This CDR3 region has 11 residues. CDR3 DNA: TGTGCCAGTAGGGCAGGGGTGACCCAGTACTTC. It translates to CASRAGVTQYF.

This chain joins TRBV30 and TRBJ2-1, with D hard to call. The CDR3 is 13 residues long. Trimming left V 3 bases short and J 0 bases short, with 6 bases between. Germline values: CDR1 GTSNPN, CDR2 SVGIG (reference sequence). CDR3 residues: CAWRPVSYNEQFF. CDR3 bases: TGTGCCTGGAGACCAGTCTCCTACAATGAGCAGTTCTTC.

This clone was seen a few times. The chain uses TRBV6-5 and TRBJ1-1, with TRBD1 identical over 7 bases. The J segment lost 1 base and the V segment lost 8 bases, leaving 4 bases of the junction unmatched. CDR1 MNHEY and CDR2 SVGAGI come from the germline V gene. The CDR3 runs to 13 residues. Here the CDR3 reads CASARGENTEAFF. Here the CDR3 DNA reads TGTGCCAGCGCCAGGGGGGAGAACACTGAAGCTTTCTTT.

The genes are TRBV2 and TRBJ1-2, with D possibly being TRBD1 (6 bases). The CDR3 totals 16 residues. CDR1 and CDR2 (germline): SNHLY, FYNNEI. Trimming took off 8 bases at V and 6 bases at J, with 25 bases between the two ends. The CDR3 DNA reads TGTGCCAGCGGGCCCTTCGGACAGATGGTTGGGGATGGCTACACCTTC. The encoded protein is CASGPFGQMVGDGYTF.

V usage is TRBV5-1 and J usage is TRBJ2-1, with TRBD2 as a possible D gene (5 bases). The V end lost 1 base, the J end lost 15 bases, and 14 bases lay between the germline ends. Germline values: CDR1 SGHRS, CDR2 YFSETQ. This CDR3 is built from 12 residues. CDR3 nucleotides: TGCGCCAGCAGCTTGTTAGGCCCCGAGGGGTTCTTC. Residues: CASSLLGPEGFF. Filled out from reference TRBV5-1 and TRBJ2-1, the complete variable domain reads KAGVTQTPRYLIKTRGQQVTLSCSPISGHRSVSWYQQTPGQGLQFLFEYFSETQRNKGNFPGRFSGRQFSNSRSEMNVSTLELGDSALYLCASSLLGPEGFFGPGTRLTVL.

The rearrangement joins TRBV3-1 (or the pseudogene TRBV3-2) to TRBJ2-1; 12 nucleotides align to TRBD2. V shed 4 bases, J shed 4 bases, and the junction held 8 bases outside the gene matches. The germline V gene encodes CDR1 LGHDT and CDR2 YNNKEL (reference sequence). The CDR3 contains 17 residues. The CDR3 loop is CASSLGLAGSGYNEQFF. CDR3 DNA: TGTGCCAGCAGCCTCGGACTAGCGGGGAGTGGGTACAATGAGCAGTTCTTC.

The chain recombines TRBV24-1 with TRBJ1-2; 9 positions agree with TRBD1. Per the germline V gene, CDR1 is KGHDR and CDR2 is SFDVKD. V shed 2 bases, J shed 5 bases, and the junction held 5 bases outside the gene matches. The CDR3 loop spans 15 amino acids. CDR3 coding DNA: TGTGCCACCAGTGATTCGATGACAGGGGGGTATGGCTACACCTTC. Its protein product is CATSDSMTGGYGYTF.

The chain carries TRBV7-8 and TRBJ1-2; D perhaps matches TRBD1 (6 bases). Germline CDR1 SGHVS, CDR2 FQNEAQ. CDR3 length equals 14 residues. V lost 5 bases, J lost 8 bases, and 18 bases lay in between. CDR3 bases: TGTGCCAGCAGCCGTACGACCGGGACAATCGGCTACACCTTC. Amino acid sequence: CASSRTTGTIGYTF.

The chain joins TRBV24-1 to TRBJ2-2; 7 bases agree with TRBD1. J lost 5 bases, V lost 6 bases, and 8 bases had no gene match. The CDR3 length is 15 residues. Germline V lookup: CDR1 KGHDR, CDR2 SFDVKD. Here the CDR3 DNA reads TGTGCCACCAGTCCGGCAGGGGGTAGTACCGGGGAGCTGTTTTTT. Translating gives CATSPAGGSTGELFF.